The 21 T cell receptor beta chains in this list originate from one sample, sequenced in a study of regulatory T cells in long-lasting Graves disease. Time point defined: persistent/refractory GD, antithyroid drugs over 5 years with positive TRAb. The authors made the TCR library using RNA they extracted from PBMCs. Assembly of TCR beta libraries relied on iRepertoire HTBI primers together with Arm-PCR of CDR3 regions. In TCRdb, the multiplex PCR reads were re-called with MiXCR into one record per CDR3 protein. Of fewer than 450,000 distinct CDR3 sequences listed, less than 25% were seen once; the top ten hold roughly 20%. This specimen was peripheral blood mononuclear cells (PBMCs), taken when the disease was refractory, from a patient treated with antithyroid drugs. The receptor source for this set is a female donor with Graves disease.

The rearrangement links TRBV19 to TRBJ2-6; the D is unclear. CDR3 length: 16 residues. Looked up from germline, CDR1 is LNHDA and CDR2 is SQIVND (reference sequence). Between the trimmed V and J ends, which lost 3 bases and 0 bases, there was a span of 9 bases. The CDR3 reads CASSIPWSSGANVLTF. The CDR3 nucleotides read TGTGCCAGTAGTATCCCTTGGAGCTCTGGGGCCAACGTCCTGACTTTC.

The chain uses TRBV24-1 and TRBJ1-5; D is uncertain. Trimming removed 4 bases from V and 5 bases from J, with 5 bases in between. The CDR3 sequence is 12 residues long. Germline V lookup: CDR1 KGHDR, CDR2 SFDVKD. Here the CDR3 DNA reads TGTGCCACCAGTGACTGGGATCAGCCCCAGCATTTT. Protein sequence: CATSDWDQPQHF.

The chain couples TRBV6-5 to TRBJ2-7; the D is unclear. This CDR3 has 17 residues. The germline V and J ends were trimmed by 1 base and 0 bases, with 16 bases remaining between them. Germline V gene sequence: CDR1 MNHEY, CDR2 SVGAGI. Here the CDR3 DNA reads TGTGCCAGCAGTTACTTCCCTTACCGAGAGCTCTCCTACGAGCAGTACTTC. Amino acid sequence: CASSYFPYRELSYEQYF.

This chain joins TRBV7-9 and TRBJ1-1, with D unclear. This CDR3 is 14 amino acids long. The V gene's germline CDR1 is SEHNR and CDR2 FQNEAQ (reference sequence). Between the trimmed V and J ends, which lost 4 bases and 5 bases, there was a span of 14 bases. CDR3 sequence (DNA): TGTGCCAGCAGCTCAGACACCGCAAGGACTGAAGCTTTCTTT. Residues: CASSSDTARTEAFF.

The chain carries TRBV6-2 or TRBV6-3 and TRBJ2-7, with 7 nucleotides matching TRBD2. The J segment lost 2 bases and the V segment lost 6 bases, leaving 10 bases of the junction unmatched. CDR1 MNHEY and CDR2 SVGEGT come from the germline V gene. The CDR3 is made up of 15 amino acids. The CDR3 reads CASSRGWTRAYEQYF. The CDR3 DNA sequence: TGTGCCAGCAGCCGGGGGTGGACTAGGGCCTACGAGCAGTACTTC.

For this clonotype: This could be a read error, since a much larger clone is one nucleotide away. The V gene is TRBV7-9, the J gene TRBJ2-7, with D unresolved. The germline CDR1 and CDR2 sequences are SEHNR and FQNEAQ (reference sequence). The CDR3 extends over 11 amino acids. Trimming removed 2 bases from V and 6 bases from J, with 5 bases in between. CDR3 residues: CASSLKGEQYF. As DNA, the CDR3 is TGTGCCAGCAGCTTAAAGGGCGAGCAGTACTTC.

The genes are TRBV20-1 and TRBJ2-5; D ambiguous. Trimming pared 4 bases from V and 5 bases from J, leaving 14 bases between. CDR3 length equals 13 residues. Germline CDR1 reads DFQATT; CDR2 reads SNEGSKA (reference sequence). CDR3 coding DNA: TGCAGTGCTACACCACACCCCCGGGAGACCCAGTACTTC. This encodes CSATPHPRETQYF.

This clonotype has only a few counts. The chain has TRBV6-2 or TRBV6-3 and TRBJ1-2, with 8 positions matching TRBD1. This CDR3 is built from 15 residues. Per the germline V gene, CDR1 is MNHEY and CDR2 is SVGEGT. J was trimmed by 8 bases and V by 1 base; bases with no gene match: 9. CDR3 protein: CASSYYPQGAPGYTF. CDR3 in DNA: TGTGCCAGCAGTTACTATCCCCAGGGGGCGCCCGGCTACACCTTC.

This clonotype occurred a few times. This chain uses TRBV10-2 with TRBJ2-7; no firm D call. CDR1 is WSHSY and CDR2 is SAAADI in the germline V gene. The CDR3 covers 12 residues. Between the trimmed V and J ends, which lost 7 bases and 3 bases, there was a span of 10 bases. The CDR3 protein is CASIGKNYEQYF. In DNA form, the CDR3 reads TGCGCCAGCATCGGAAAAAACTACGAGCAGTACTTC.

The rearrangement joins TRBV6-2 or TRBV6-3 to TRBJ2-5; 8 bases match TRBD2. CDR1 is MNHEY and CDR2 is SVGEGT in the germline V gene. The CDR3 runs to 17 residues. The junction had 10 bases not matched to a gene; V was cut back by 2 bases and J by 2 bases. CDR3 amino acids: CASSYPRVAGLQETQYF. The CDR3 DNA reads TGTGCCAGCAGTTACCCGCGGGTAGCGGGGTTGCAAGAGACCCAGTACTTC.

This clonotype was recorded a few times. The rearrangement joins TRBV30 to TRBJ1-2; D not certain. Trimming stripped 1 base from V and 2 bases from J, with 11 bases between. CDR3 length equals 14 residues. CDR1 is GTSNPN and CDR2 is SVGIG in the germline V gene (reference sequence). The CDR3 region is CAWSGAVLNYGYTF. CDR3 sequence (DNA): TGTGCCTGGAGTGGAGCAGTCCTAAACTATGGCTACACCTTC.

There are a few counts of this clonotype. The DNA for the CDR3 is TGTGCCAGCAGCCTGGAACCTAGCGGGTACTCCTACGAGCAGTACTTC. It yields the protein CASSLEPSGYSYEQYF. The J gene is TRBJ2-7, the V gene TRBV7-8; TRBD2 matches at 8 bases. This CDR3 comprises 16 residues. J was trimmed by 0 bases and V by 5 bases; bases with no gene match: 9. Germline V gene lookup returns CDR1 SGHVS and CDR2 FQNEAQ.

The chain carries TRBV28 and TRBJ2-7; possibly TRBD1 or TRBD2 for D (5 bases each). Trimming took 3 bases from V and 3 from J, leaving 12 bases between them. The CDR3 is 14 amino acids. Germline lookup yields CDR1 MDHEN and CDR2 SYDVKM. The CDR3 sequence is CASSFSGSFYEQYF. Written as DNA, the CDR3 is TGTGCCAGCAGTTTTTCAGGGAGTTTCTACGAGCAGTACTTC.

In its sample, this clonotype was seen many times. The chain is built from TRBV7-2 and TRBJ1-1; D not resolved. The CDR3 is 13 amino acids. Germline V CDR1 and CDR2: SGHTA, FQGNSA. V lost 7 bases to trimming and J lost 0 bases, with 9 bases between them. CDR3 nucleotide sequence: TGTGCCAGCACCAATAGACTGAACACTGAAGCTTTCTTT. Its protein is CASTNRLNTEAFF.

This clonotype showed up many times. The J gene is TRBJ1-5, the V gene TRBV27; D call uncertain. V dropped 5 bases and J dropped 1 base, with 18 bases sitting between them. This CDR3 comprises 17 residues. Germline CDR1 reads MNHEY; CDR2 reads SMNVEV (reference sequence). The CDR3 region has the DNA TGTGCCAGCAGTCCCGTATCCTTGGTAGACAGCAATCAGCCCCAGCATTTT. It translates to CASSPVSLVDSNQPQHF.

This clonotype was picked up a small number of times. The V and J genes are TRBV20-1 and TRBJ1-1; 11 bases agree with TRBD1. In germline, CDR1 is DFQATT, CDR2 SNEGSKA (reference sequence). After removal of 6 bases from V and 0 bases from J, the junction contained 12 bases not matched to a gene. The CDR3 sequence is 17 residues long. CDR3 sequence: CSASEGQGVGMNTEAFF. CDR3 bases: TGCAGTGCGAGCGAGGGACAGGGGGTGGGGATGAACACTGAAGCTTTCTTT.

The chain carries TRBV30 and TRBJ1-6, with D uncertain. This CDR3 is 14 amino acids long. Germline CDR1 and CDR2: GTSNPN and SVGIG (reference sequence). Trimming removed 2 bases from V and 0 bases from J, with 5 bases in between. The CDR3 region has the DNA TGTGCCTGGAGTCAGAGCTCCTATAATTCACCCCTCCACTTT. It codes for CAWSQSSYNSPLHF.

This clonotype was seen only once. This chain connects TRBV12-3 or TRBV12-4 to TRBJ2-7; TRBD2 matches 7 bases. CDR3 length: 11 residues. V lost 3 bases, J lost 11 bases, and 4 bases stayed unmatched. This CDR3 is CASSFAGEEYF. CDR3 in DNA: TGTGCCAGCAGTTTCGCGGGAGAGGAGTACTTC.

This clonotype was recorded many times. The V and J genes are TRBV7-2 and TRBJ2-7, with D perhaps TRBD1 (5 bases). The CDR3 runs to 14 residues. Germline loops: CDR1 SGHTA, CDR2 FQGNSA. V gave up 1 base and J gave up 0 bases, with 7 bases separating them. The CDR3 is CASSLDRSSYEQYF. DNA of the CDR3: TGTGCCAGCAGCTTAGACAGGAGCTCCTACGAGCAGTACTTC.

This clonotype showed up just a few times. The V gene is TRBV29-1, the J gene TRBJ2-7, with TRBD2 identical over 12 bases. Unmatched junction bases numbered 5, after V lost 1 base and J lost 7 bases. This CDR3 contains 14 residues. Per the germline V gene, CDR1 is SQVTM and CDR2 is ANQGSEA. This CDR3 reads CSVEGLAGAEEQYF. The CDR3 DNA sequence: TGCAGCGTTGAAGGACTAGCGGGAGCAGAAGAGCAGTACTTC.

The chain couples TRBV11-1 to TRBJ2-5; perhaps TRBD2 as D (6 bases). V shed 1 base and J shed 1 base, with 10 bases lying between them. Germline V gene sequence: CDR1 SGHAT, CDR2 FQDESV (reference sequence). The length of the CDR3 is 15 residues. The CDR3 sequence: CASSLDLGLQETQYF. CDR3 nucleotide sequence: TGTGCCAGCAGCTTAGACTTGGGACTCCAAGAGACCCAGTACTTC.